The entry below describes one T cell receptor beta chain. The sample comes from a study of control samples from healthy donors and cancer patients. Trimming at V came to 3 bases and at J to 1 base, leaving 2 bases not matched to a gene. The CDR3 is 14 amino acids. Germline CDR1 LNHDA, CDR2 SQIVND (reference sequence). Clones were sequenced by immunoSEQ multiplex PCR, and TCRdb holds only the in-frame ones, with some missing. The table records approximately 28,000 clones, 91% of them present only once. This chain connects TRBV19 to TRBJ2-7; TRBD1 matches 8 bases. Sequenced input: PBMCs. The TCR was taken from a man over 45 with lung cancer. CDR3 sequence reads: CASSIRTGSYEQYF. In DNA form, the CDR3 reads TGTGCCAGTAGTATTCGGACAGGGTCCTACGAGCAGTACTTC.